The clone carrying this TCR beta chain was found many times. Its antigen is unidentified. Unique molecular identifiers tagged the TCRbeta library. Each CDR3 protein is one row after TCRdb ran MiXCR on the PCR reads. This sample has about 230,000 distinct CDR3 sequences, with approximately 11% found just once. These data belong to a study of T-cell reconstitution after alpha-beta-depleted transplantation in children. With 5 bases clipped from V and 4 bases from J, the junction kept 7 bases outside the gene matches. Germline V gene data show CDR1 as DFQATT and CDR2 as SNEGSKA (reference sequence). CDR3 size: 15 residues. Notes on the study in general: Reportedly, roughly two months post-transplant, alpha-beta T cells arose from several hundred expanded graft clones.

The receptor comes from a child under two years old with acute myeloid leukemia, due to receive a stem cell transplant. The chain combines TRBV20-1 with TRBJ2-1; 11 bases match TRBD1. This specimen was PBMCs, taken before TCRalphabeta/CD19-depleted stem cell transplant. The CDR3 spells CSALPRDRGYNEQFF. The CDR3 DNA reads TGCAGTGCTCTCCCCCGGGACAGGGGGTACAATGAGCAGTTCTTC.